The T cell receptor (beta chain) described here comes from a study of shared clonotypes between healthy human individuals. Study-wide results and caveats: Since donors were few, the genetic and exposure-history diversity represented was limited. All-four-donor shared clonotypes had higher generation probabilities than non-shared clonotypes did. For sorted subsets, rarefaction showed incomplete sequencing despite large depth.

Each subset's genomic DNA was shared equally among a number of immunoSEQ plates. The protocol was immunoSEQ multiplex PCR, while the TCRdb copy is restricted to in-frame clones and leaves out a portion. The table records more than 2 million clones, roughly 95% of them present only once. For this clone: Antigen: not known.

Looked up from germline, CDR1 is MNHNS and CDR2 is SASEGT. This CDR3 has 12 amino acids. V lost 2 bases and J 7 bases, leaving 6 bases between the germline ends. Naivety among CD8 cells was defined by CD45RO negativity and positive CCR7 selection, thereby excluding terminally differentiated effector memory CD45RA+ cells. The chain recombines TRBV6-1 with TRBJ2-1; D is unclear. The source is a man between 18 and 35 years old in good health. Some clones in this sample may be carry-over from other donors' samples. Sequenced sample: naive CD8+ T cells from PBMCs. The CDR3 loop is CASSEWVNEQFF. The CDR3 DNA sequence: TGTGCCAGCAGTGAATGGGTAAATGAGCAGTTCTTC.